These 22 T cell receptor beta chains came from one sample sequenced in a study of blood T cells in healthy people across ages. A second PCR, run for roughly 7 to 12 cycles, used a sample-barcoded 5' primer plus a J-beta primer mix. Each CDR3 protein is one row after TCRdb ran MiXCR on the 5' RACE reads. Among around 1.7 million distinct CDR3 sequences listed, approximately 30% were seen once. Sequencing input: blood. The receptors stem from a woman younger than 45 in good health.

V is TRBV7-3 and J is TRBJ2-5; D is uncertain. Per the germline V gene, CDR1 is SGHTA and CDR2 is FQGTGA. The CDR3 spans 13 residues. The ends were cut back, 8 bases at V and 3 bases at J, with 13 bases in the middle. The CDR3 region is CASGLIREETQYF. The CDR3 nucleotides read TGTGCCAGCGGCCTCATCAGAGAAGAGACCCAGTACTTC.

This clonotype was counted between two and nine times. This chain uses TRBV4-1 with TRBJ2-7, with 10 nucleotides matching TRBD1. Trimming at V came to 3 bases and at J to 12 bases, leaving 14 bases not matched to a gene. Looked up from germline, CDR1 is MGHRA and CDR2 is YSYEKL. The CDR3 covers 15 residues. The CDR3 bases are TGCGCCAGCAGCCATACCGGGACAGGGGACTATTTTCGGTACTTC. This sequence encodes CASSHTGTGDYFRYF.

Notes on this clonotype: Germline and junction disagree at one end, which may indicate a read error. The chain joins TRBV11-2 to TRBJ2-7; perhaps D is TRBD1 or TRBD2 (5 bases each). The CDR3 sequence is 15 residues long. In germline, CDR1 is SGHAT, CDR2 FQNNGV. The CDR3 reads CAGSGAGTETYEQYF. DNA of the CDR3: TGTGCCGGCAGCGGAGCCGGGACGGAGACCTACGAGCAGTACTTC. The full variable domain, with the rest looked up from reference TRBV11-2 and TRBJ2-7, is EAGVAQSPRYKIIEKRQSVAFWCNPISGHATLYWYQQILGQGPKLLIQFQNNGVVDDSQLPKDRFSAERLKGVDSTLKIQPAKLEDSAVYLCAGSGAGTETYEQYFGPGTRLTVT.

The rearrangement links TRBV27 to TRBJ1-2, with D possibly being TRBD1 (5 bases). The V gene lost 5 bases and the J gene lost 5 bases, with 15 bases spanning the gap. The CDR3 is 14 amino acids. Germline V gives CDR1 MNHEY, CDR2 SMNVEV (reference sequence). For the CDR3, the DNA is TGTGCCAGCAGTGAGGGGTCGGAGCGTTATGGCTACACCTTC. The encoded protein is CASSEGSERYGYTF.

This clonotype was counted a few times. The V and J genes are TRBV7-2 and TRBJ1-5, with unresolved D. In germline, CDR1 is SGHTA, CDR2 FQGNSA. V was trimmed by 2 bases and J by 7 bases, leaving 6 bases between them. This CDR3 is built from 12 residues. DNA for the CDR3: TGTGCCAGCAGCTTACTGGAACAGCCCCAGCATTTT. Its protein is CASSLLEQPQHF.

The gene calls are TRBV7-8 and TRBJ2-5; 7 positions match TRBD2. The germline V gene encodes CDR1 SGHVS and CDR2 FQNEAQ. This CDR3 spans 16 amino acids. With V trimmed by 4 bases and J by 1 base, 9 bases remained unmatched. Here the CDR3 reads CASSWKPGLTQETQYF. Here the CDR3 DNA reads TGTGCCAGCAGCTGGAAACCGGGACTAACCCAAGAGACCCAGTACTTC.

CDR3 amino acids: CASSPGAQVSPLHF. The DNA for the CDR3 is TGTGCCAGCAGCCCGGGGGCGCAGGTTTCACCCCTCCACTTT. This chain connects TRBV12-3 or TRBV12-4 to TRBJ1-6; TRBD1 is a possible D gene (6 bases). The V end lost 6 bases, the J end lost 9 bases, and 15 bases lay between the germline ends. This CDR3 comprises 14 residues.

The chain has TRBV7-2 and TRBJ2-3; D may match TRBD1 or TRBD2 (6 bases each). CDR1 and CDR2 (germline): SGHTA, FQGNSA. This CDR3 has 12 residues. The V end lost 5 bases, the J end lost 8 bases, and 11 bases lay between the germline ends. CDR3 nucleotides: TGTGCCAGCAGCGGAGGGGGAATTACGCAGTATTTT. Protein: CASSGGGITQYF. The complete variable domain, with remaining parts taken from reference TRBV7-2 and TRBJ2-3, reads GAGVSQSPSNKVTEKGKDVELRCDPISGHTALYWYRQSLGQGLEFLIYFQGNSAPDKSGLPSDRFSAERTGGSVSTLTIQRTQQEDSAVYLCASSGGGITQYFGPGTRLTVL.

This chain connects TRBV6-5 to TRBJ1-1; 7 bases map to TRBD1. This CDR3 region has 15 residues. J gave up 1 base and V 7 bases, and 9 bases lay outside the gene matches. Germline-derived CDR1 and CDR2 are MNHEY and SVGAGI. This CDR3 reads CASTVTTGRNTEAFF. The CDR3 DNA follows: TGTGCCAGCACCGTAACGACAGGGCGGAACACTGAAGCTTTCTTT.

The chain links TRBV20-1 to TRBJ2-7; D assignment may be TRBD1 or TRBD2 (6 bases each). The germline CDR1 and CDR2 sequences are DFQATT and SNEGSKA (reference sequence). The CDR3 runs to 12 residues. The chain's CDR3 is CSGRGRSYEQYF. CDR3 coding DNA: TGCAGCGGACGGGGGCGCTCCTACGAGCAGTACTTC.

This chain connects TRBV5-1 to TRBJ1-1; 10 bases are shared with TRBD1. The CDR3 loop spans 14 amino acids. J was trimmed by 4 bases and V by 4 bases; bases with no gene match: 4. Germline lookup yields CDR1 SGHRS and CDR2 YFSETQ. This CDR3 reads CASSATGGITEAFF. CDR3 in DNA: TGCGCCAGCAGCGCGACAGGGGGCATCACTGAAGCTTTCTTT.

V and J are TRBV12-3 or TRBV12-4 and TRBJ2-2; D gene unclear. V lost 3 bases and J lost 6, with 14 bases in between. The CDR3 loop spans 15 amino acids. Here the CDR3 reads CASSFRPGSSGELFF. CDR3 bases: TGTGCCAGCAGTTTTAGGCCCGGCTCTTCCGGGGAGCTGTTTTTT.

The V call is TRBV27, the J call TRBJ2-3, with D perhaps TRBD1 (6 bases). The CDR3 loop spans 15 amino acids. CDR1 and CDR2 from the germline V gene are MNHEY and SMNVEV (reference sequence). Trimming took off 3 bases at V and 4 bases at J, with 14 bases between the two ends. CDR3 loop: CASSFTGLKADTQYF. The CDR3, as DNA: TGTGCCAGCAGTTTTACAGGGTTGAAGGCAGATACGCAGTATTTT.

Only a few counts were recorded for this clonotype. V is TRBV6-6 and J is TRBJ2-3; TRBD2 aligns across 7 bases. J was trimmed by 2 bases and V by 6 bases; bases with no gene match: 14. The length of the CDR3 is 17 residues. The germline gives CDR1 MNHNY, CDR2 SVGAGI (reference sequence). CDR3 sequence: CASSPRAVGGNTDTQYF. CDR3 DNA sequence: TGTGCCAGCAGCCCTCGCGCGGTCGGGGGGAACACAGATACGCAGTATTTT.

The chain recombines TRBV12-3 or TRBV12-4 with TRBJ2-4, with TRBD2 identical over 8 bases. V dropped 6 bases and J dropped 4; count of bases not matched to a gene: 8. The CDR3 is 15 amino acids. The CDR3 DNA follows: TGTGCCAGCAGGGAAAGTAGCGGGAATAAAAACATTCAGTACTTC. Protein product: CASRESSGNKNIQYF.

This clonotype has ten or more counts. The rearrangement joins TRBV20-1 to TRBJ2-4, with D maybe TRBD1 (5 bases). This CDR3 has 12 residues. The V end lost 6 bases, the J end lost 6 bases, and 12 bases lay between the germline ends. CDR1 is DFQATT and CDR2 is SNEGSKA in the germline V gene (reference sequence). CDR3 sequence (DNA): TGCAGTGCCCCGAGTGGGGCAAACATTCAGTACTTC. Encoded protein: CSAPSGANIQYF.

The V call is TRBV5-1, the J call TRBJ2-1; D gene unclear. Per germline, CDR1 SGHRS and CDR2 YFSETQ. The CDR3 runs to 15 residues. Trimming took off 1 base at V and 2 bases at J, with 10 bases between the two ends. CDR3 sequence reads: CASSLSLLAYNEQFF. The CDR3, as DNA: TGCGCCAGCAGCTTGTCCCTATTGGCCTACAATGAGCAGTTCTTC.

This clonotype was picked up many times. The genes are TRBV5-1 and TRBJ1-2; D gene unclear. The V end lost 1 base, the J end lost 6 bases, and 7 bases lay between the germline ends. This CDR3 comprises 12 residues. CDR1 and CDR2 (germline): SGHRS, YFSETQ. CDR3 DNA: TGCGCCAGCAGCTTGCAGGAAGATGGCTACACCTTC. It translates to CASSLQEDGYTF.

This clonotype has ten or more counts. The rearrangement links TRBV6-1 to TRBJ1-5, with D unresolved. CDR1 MNHNS and CDR2 SASEGT come from the germline V gene. This CDR3 has 15 residues. V was clipped by 1 base and J by 7 bases, with 14 bases between them. The CDR3 sequence: CASSEGAQSWQPQHF. CDR3 nucleotide sequence: TGTGCCAGCAGTGAAGGAGCTCAGTCATGGCAGCCCCAGCATTTT.

On this clonotype: Mismatch with germline at one junction end may stem from a read error. The CDR3: CASNLASRGYEQYF. The CDR3 nucleotides read TGTGCCAGCAACTTAGCTTCCAGGGGATACGAGCAGTACTTC. The chain recombines TRBV7-9 with TRBJ2-7, with D maybe TRBD1 (6 bases). The CDR3 consists of 14 residues. Per germline, CDR1 SEHNR and CDR2 FQNEAQ (reference sequence).

V usage is TRBV5-1 and J usage is TRBJ2-1, with 13 bases identical to TRBD2. With the DNA end fitting TRBJ2-7 better, the J assignment may be wrong. CDR1 SGHRS and CDR2 YFSETQ come from the germline V gene. This CDR3 comprises 18 residues. This chain's CDR3 is CASSSLTSGRPSYNEQYF. The CDR3 nucleotides are TGCGCCAGCAGCTCCCTGACTAGCGGGAGGCCCTCCTACAATGAGCAGTACTTC.

This clonotype has only a few counts. A much more abundant neighbour one base away suggests this may be a read error. The chain uses TRBV10-3 and TRBJ2-4; 8 positions agree with TRBD1. Germline-derived CDR1 and CDR2 are ENHRY and SYGVKD. The length of the CDR3 is 14 residues. The CDR3 region is CAVSDRTGTNIQYF. The CDR3 DNA reads TGTGCCGTCAGTGACAGGACAGGGACAAACATTCAGTACTTC.